Following are 15 T cell receptor beta chains from one sample sequenced in a study of T cell responses to AZD1222 COVID-19 vaccine. Assay: immunoSEQ multiplex PCR; the TCRdb copy retains only in-frame clones and omits some. The sample has over 150,000 clones, roughly nine tenths seen once. The sequences come from peripheral blood, collected 28 days after the second AZD1222 dose. These receptors were taken from an adult who received the AZD1222 COVID-19 vaccine.

This chain joins TRBV3-1 (or the pseudogene TRBV3-2) and TRBJ1-2; no reliable D call. This CDR3 comprises 13 residues. Germline V gene data show CDR1 as LGHDT and CDR2 as YNNKEL (reference sequence). Between the trimmed V and J ends, which lost 1 base and 5 bases, there was a span of 8 bases. In nucleotides, the CDR3 is TGTGCCAGCAGCCAAGGACTAAGTTATGGCTACACCTTC. Its protein product is CASSQGLSYGYTF.

This clone was detected once. V and J are TRBV11-1 and TRBJ2-7; 7 bases are a match to TRBD1. CDR3 length: 13 residues. Looked up from germline, CDR1 is SGHAT and CDR2 is FQDESV (reference sequence). Trimming cost V 6 bases and J 4 bases; bases outside gene matches: 6. In DNA form, the CDR3 reads TGTGCCAGCAGTTTCCCAGGGGGTTACGAGCAGTACTTC. It yields the protein CASSFPGGYEQYF.

As DNA, the CDR3 is TGTGCCAGCAGTTTTGGGATAAGTTCACCCCTCCACTTT. It encodes CASSFGISSPLHF. The chain is built from TRBV27 and TRBJ1-6; no clear D gene. Germline V gene data show CDR1 as MNHEY and CDR2 as SMNVEV (reference sequence). With 3 bases removed from V and 9 bases from J, the gap between germline ends came to 9 bases. The CDR3 is made up of 13 amino acids.

The chain links TRBV21-1 to TRBJ2-1; the table's D call, TRBD2, has no DNA check behind it. TRBV21-1 is classified as a pseudogene. The CDR3 has 13 amino acids. The CDR3 spells CASSPRGRQAYFF. In DNA form, the CDR3 reads TGTGCCAGCAGCCCCCGCGGGAGACAGGCGTATTTCTTC.

J is TRBJ2-1 and V is TRBV6-1; no definite D call. From germline, CDR1 is MNHNS and CDR2 SASEGT. The ends were cut back, 1 base at V and 7 bases at J, with 5 bases in the middle. The CDR3 totals 12 residues. The CDR3 reads CASSEVRNEQFF. The CDR3 nucleotides read TGTGCCAGCAGTGAAGTTCGGAATGAGCAGTTCTTC.

The chain combines TRBV28 with TRBJ2-5, with TRBD2 matching 13 bases. Germline V gene sequence: CDR1 MDHEN, CDR2 SYDVKM. Losses at the gene ends were 6 bases for V and 0 bases for J; bases not matched to a gene: 10. The CDR3 runs to 18 residues. DNA of the CDR3: TGTGCCAGCAGCACTGGACTAGCGGGAGCACCGTACCAAGAGACCCAGTACTTC. Translating it yields CASSTGLAGAPYQETQYF.

This sequence joins TRBV24-1 and TRBJ1-2; D is perhaps TRBD1 (6 bases). V was trimmed by 3 bases and J by 5 bases, leaving 9 bases between them. There are 13 residues in the CDR3. Germline values: CDR1 KGHDR, CDR2 SFDVKD. CDR3 sequence: CATSDSGQYGYTF. The CDR3 DNA is TGTGCCACCAGTGATAGCGGACAGTATGGCTACACCTTC.

The J gene is TRBJ2-7, the V gene TRBV20-1; D gene unclear. Germline V gene sequence: CDR1 DFQATT, CDR2 SNEGSKA (reference sequence). V was trimmed by 6 bases and J by 5 bases, leaving 5 bases between them. The CDR3 is 9 amino acids. CDR3 protein: CSASNEQYF. The CDR3 coding sequence is TGCAGTGCATCAAACGAGCAGTACTTC.

The chain has TRBV3-1 (or the pseudogene TRBV3-2) and TRBJ2-7, with TRBD2 matching 8 bases. In germline, CDR1 is LGHDT, CDR2 YNNKEL (reference sequence). The CDR3 has 14 residues. Trimming at V came to 7 bases and at J to 1 base, leaving 6 bases not matched to a gene. As DNA, the CDR3 is TGTGCCAGCACCCAGAGCGGGGGATCCTACGAGCAGTACTTC. This encodes CASTQSGGSYEQYF.

This clone appeared a single time. The rearrangement joins TRBV25-1 to TRBJ1-1; D gene unclear. The V gene's germline CDR1 is MGHDK and CDR2 SYGVNS. The CDR3 is 12 amino acids. V lost 5 bases and J lost 10, with 14 bases in between. The CDR3 DNA follows: TGTGCCAGCAGTCCGGCCCCGGGCGGAGCTTTCTTT. It yields the protein CASSPAPGGAFF.

This sequence joins TRBV7-9 and TRBJ2-3, with D unclear. This CDR3 comprises 15 residues. The germline V and J ends were trimmed by 1 base and 2 bases, with 10 bases remaining between them. CDR1 and CDR2 from the germline V gene are SEHNR and FQNEAQ (reference sequence). The CDR3 sequence is CASSLGVGFTDTQYF. The DNA of the CDR3 is TGTGCCAGCAGCTTAGGAGTAGGGTTCACAGATACGCAGTATTTT. The full variable domain, completed using reference TRBV7-9 and TRBJ2-3, is DTGVSQNPRHKITKRGQNVTFRCDPISEHNRLYWYRQTLGQGPEFLTYFQNEAQLEKSRLLSDRFSAERPKGSFSTLEIQRTEQGDSAMYLCASSLGVGFTDTQYFGPGTRLTVL.

J is TRBJ2-2 and V is TRBV10-3, with a weak D call TRBD2 (6 bases). There are 15 residues in the CDR3. Germline-derived CDR1 and CDR2 are ENHRY and SYGVKD. V was pared by 5 bases and J by 2 bases, with 12 bases between. The DNA of the CDR3 is TGTGCCATCAGTCGGCGGGGCAGTAACACCGGGGAGCTGTTTTTT. Protein: CAISRRGSNTGELFF.

The chain employs TRBV6-5 and TRBJ2-2; D gene uncertain. There are 11 residues in the CDR3. Germline V gene sequence: CDR1 MNHEY, CDR2 SVGAGI. CDR3: CAGSNTGELFF. As DNA, the CDR3 is TGTGCGGGATCGAACACCGGGGAGCTGTTTTTT.

For the CDR3, the DNA is TGTGCCAGCAGTTTCCCCCCCCCAGTAGCGGGAGTCTATGAGCAGTTCTTC. Residues: CASSFPPPVAGVYEQFF. The V gene is TRBV28, the J gene TRBJ2-1, with TRBD2 matching over 9 bases. CDR1 and CDR2 (germline): MDHEN, SYDVKM. The V and J ends lost 3 bases and 8 bases, in that order; junction bases with no gene match: 14. The CDR3 totals 17 residues. The full variable domain, completed using reference TRBV28 and TRBJ2-1, is DVKVTQSSRYLVKRTGEKVFLECVQDMDHENMFWYRQDPGLGLRLIYFSYDVKMKEKGDIPEGYSVSREKKERFSLILESASTNQTSMYLCASSFPPPVAGVYEQFFGPGTRLTVL.

V usage is TRBV18 and J usage is TRBJ2-7; 8 nucleotides align to TRBD1. The CDR3 contains 15 residues. The germline V gene encodes CDR1 KGHSH and CDR2 LQKENI. V lost 0 bases and J lost 3; bases outside the gene matches: 4. The CDR3 here is CASSPPGQVLYEQYF. The CDR3, as DNA: TGTGCCAGCTCACCACCGGGACAGGTCCTCTACGAGCAGTACTTC. The full variable domain, with the rest looked up from reference TRBV18 and TRBJ2-7, is NAGVMQNPRHLVRRRGQEARLRCSPMKGHSHVYWYRQLPEEGLKFMVYLQKENIIDESGMPKERFSAEFPKEGPSILRIQQVVRGDSAAYFCASSPPGQVLYEQYFGPGTRLTVT.